The T cell receptor (beta chain) described here comes from a study of neurological immune-mediated disorders. The cDNA was synthesized by 5'RACE incorporating 10-nucleotide random UMIs. TCRdb passed the 5' RACE reads through MiXCR, listing each CDR3 protein once. The repertoire includes 50,000 to 55,000 distinct CDR3 sequences, 10% of them detected once, and about 5.2% sits in the top ten. This clonotype was recorded many times. The CDR3 runs to 13 residues. V shed 3 bases and J shed 8 bases, with 13 bases lying between them. Germline CDR1 is SGHVS and CDR2 is FQNEAQ. Sequenced sample: PBMCs. The J gene is TRBJ1-2, the V gene TRBV7-8; D is ambiguous. The sequence was obtained from a man between 65 and 79 years old with HTLV-1-associated myelopathy (HAM/TSP). The CDR3 DNA follows: TGTGCCAGCAGCTTCCCACAGTTGGAAGGCTACACCTTC. Amino acids: CASSFPQLEGYTF.